This T cell receptor (beta chain) comes out of a study of CD4 T cells in relation to SARS-CoV-2 and coronaviruses. Across the study: The negative reference was HIV-1 Nef peptide pool or peptide-free culture.

Note on this clone: Its antigen is unidentified.

The unexposed donors gave CD4+ T cells in 2011-2018, prior to COVID-19. CD4+ T cells were isolated from the cells after around 9 days of culture. Repertoires were generated with immunoSEQ multiplex PCR, while TCRdb's copy carries only in-frame clones and drops some. The sample lists 15,000 to 20,000 clones, 80% to 85% occurring once. V was clipped by 6 bases and J by 4 bases, with 10 bases between them. CDR1 is SNHLY, CDR2 FYNNEI, per germline. The CDR3 sequence is 12 residues long. Sequencing used CD4+ T cells from PBMCs, cultured in vitro. The origin of this receptor is a human donor in good health. The V gene is TRBV2, the J gene TRBJ2-7; a weak D match, TRBD1 (6 bases). The CDR3 loop is CASSTGWYEQYF. CDR3 nucleotide sequence: TGTGCCAGCAGCACAGGGTGGTACGAGCAGTACTTC.